This is a list of T cell receptor beta chains from one sample in a study of PD-L1 blockade in urothelial cancer. The method was immunoSEQ multiplex PCR; TCRdb's version includes in-frame clones alone and lacks a portion of them. The table has approximately 100,000 clones, approximately 85% seen once; the top ten hold 2% to 3%. The sample consisted of PBMCs, taken around atezolizumab (anti-PD-L1) treatment. The receptors derive from a man in his fifties with urothelial cancer. Both conserved end residues are part of each CDR3. D genes are given only for firm matches.

v_call	j_call	d_call	cdr3_aa	cdr3_nt
TRBV19	TRBJ1-6	NA	CASSSGYSRLNSPLHF	TGTGCCAGTAGCTCAGGGTACAGCAGGTTAAATTCACCCCTCCACTTT
TRBV5-4	TRBJ2-7	NA	CASSFSEGENSEQYF	TGTGCCAGCAGCTTTAGTGAGGGTGAGAATTCCGAGCAGTACTTC
TRBV9	TRBJ2-1	TRBD1	CASSADRGTYNEQFF	TGTGCCAGCAGCGCGGACAGGGGAACCTACAATGAGCAGTTCTTC
TRBV28	TRBJ1-4	NA	CASSSYDLKTDSNEKLFF	TGTGCCAGCAGTTCGTACGACTTGAAAACCGACTCTAATGAAAAACTGTTTTTT
TRBV28	TRBJ2-7	NA	CASSLPQGYEQYF	TGTGCCAGCAGTTTACCCCAGGGGTACGAGCAGTACTTC
TRBV7-9	TRBJ1-5	NA	CASSLGSEDEKPQHF	TGTGCCAGCAGCTTAGGATCAGAGGATGAGAAGCCCCAGCATTTT
TRBV19	TRBJ1-6	TRBD1	CASSPRDRGSPLHF	TGTGCCAGTAGTCCCCGGGACAGGGGATCACCCCTCCACTTT
TRBV7-3	TRBJ1-5	TRBD1	CASSLRSQGGRSNQPQHF	TGTGCCAGCAGCTTAAGATCACAGGGGGGTCGTAGCAATCAGCCCCAGCATTTT
TRBV4-2	TRBJ2-7	TRBD2	CASSQAAGVSYEQYF	TGTGCCAGCAGCCAAGCAGCGGGAGTATCCTACGAGCAGTACTTC
TRBV6-1	TRBJ1-4	NA	CASTSPPEEKLFF	TGTGCCAGCACCTCACCACCAGAAGAAAAACTGTTTTTT
TRBV6-1	TRBJ2-3	NA	CASSLQGPPDTQYF	TGTGCCAGCAGTTTACAGGGTCCGCCAGATACGCAGTATTTT
TRBV7-8	TRBJ1-1	TRBD1	CASSYRTGATEAFF	TGTGCCAGCAGCTATCGGACAGGGGCCACTGAAGCTTTCTTT
TRBV4-2	TRBJ2-7	TRBD1	CASSPTGGSSYEQYF	TGTGCCAGCAGCCCGACAGGGGGGAGCTCCTACGAGCAGTACTTC